These 8 T cell receptor beta chains came from one sample sequenced in a study of beta chain features in type 1 diabetes (dated by TCRdb to the late 2010s). Study-wide conclusions, independent of this receptor: A moderate but significant shortening of TCRB CDR3 length was observed in type 1 diabetes patients in all four CD4+ subsets.

No antigen has been assigned to these receptors. The library was obtained by the immunoSEQ multiplex PCR assay. The High Capacity cDNA Reverse Transcription Kit was used to reverse transcribe all of the isolated RNA, meaning that expressed TCRB transcripts were what got sequenced. TCRdb's version of the immuneACCESS table is confined to in-frame rearrangements and falls short of the full clone set. An unresolved V gene accounts for under half of the shortfall where checked; the remainder is of unknown origin. The sample contains 250,000 to 300,000 clones, around 25% of them found a single time. The ten biggest clones cover roughly 0.011% of the sample. Sequenced: naive CD4+ T cells from blood. The cell subset or site label on this specimen signifies: true naive CD4+ T cells. These receptors all come from a woman in her twenties or thirties with type 1 diabetes.

V and J are TRBV29-1 and TRBJ2-1; 11 bases align to TRBD2. Looked up from germline, CDR1 is SQVTM and CDR2 is ANQGSEA. The CDR3 is 15 residues long. With 7 bases clipped from V and 3 bases from J, the junction kept 8 bases outside the gene matches. The CDR3 DNA reads TGCAGCGCCCGAACTAGCGGGAGTTTCTACAATGAGCAGTTCTTC. Residues: CSARTSGSFYNEQFF.

This clone was found a few times. The rearrangement uses TRBV19 and TRBJ2-3; D perhaps matches TRBD1 (5 bases). Looked up from germline, CDR1 is LNHDA and CDR2 is SQIVND (reference sequence). V gave up 6 bases and J gave up 0 bases, with 7 bases separating them. CDR3 length equals 13 residues. The CDR3 sequence is CASRDTSTDTQYF. CDR3 bases: TGTGCCAGTAGGGACACCAGCACAGATACGCAGTATTTT.

The V call is TRBV5-1, the J call TRBJ2-7; D perhaps matches TRBD1 (5 bases). The CDR3 has 13 amino acids. Trimming took 0 bases from V and 5 from J, leaving 9 bases between them. Germline CDR1 SGHRS, CDR2 YFSETQ. DNA of the CDR3: TGCGCCAGCAGCTTGGAAGGGGCCCACGAGCAGTACTTC. The encoded protein is CASSLEGAHEQYF.

The rearrangement joins TRBV12-5 to TRBJ2-1, with TRBD2 matching over 8 bases. The ends lost 3 bases at V and 3 bases at J; junction bases unmatched: 7. Germline CDR1 reads LGHNT; CDR2 reads FRNRAP. This CDR3 region has 16 residues. The CDR3 coding sequence is TGTGCTAGTGGTTTTTTGGCGGGGGGCGTCTACAATGAGCAGTTCTTC. Amino acid sequence: CASGFLAGGVYNEQFF.

This chain connects TRBV25-1 to TRBJ2-3; TRBD2 aligns across 9 bases. The CDR3 has 14 residues. The germline CDR1 and CDR2 sequences are MGHDK and SYGVNS. The V gene end was trimmed by 5 bases and the J gene end by 5 bases; junction bases not matched to a gene: 5. Here the CDR3 DNA reads TGTGCCAGCAGTCCGGGACTAGCAGAAGATACGCAGTATTTT. It translates to CASSPGLAEDTQYF.

A word on this clone: An end of the junction differs from the germline gene, which may be a read error. The chain has TRBV10-3 and TRBJ2-1; D is undetermined. The CDR3 extends over 12 amino acids. The germline V gene encodes CDR1 ENHRY and CDR2 SYGVKD. The CDR3 is CAISEYSNEQFF. In nucleotides, the CDR3 is TGTGCCATCAGCGAGTATAGCAATGAGCAGTTCTTC.

The chain has TRBV7-3 and TRBJ2-3; 14 bases agree with TRBD2. The CDR3 is made up of 16 amino acids. J was trimmed by 3 bases and V by 5 bases; bases with no gene match: 4. Germline V gene sequence: CDR1 SGHTA, CDR2 FQGTGA. In DNA, the CDR3 is TGTGCCAGCAGCATGGGACTAGCGGGAGAGACAGATACGCAGTATTTT. Residues: CASSMGLAGETDTQYF.

Turning to this clone: Other DNA variants within this sample encode the same CDR3. The chain joins TRBV30 to TRBJ2-1, with 7 bases lining up with TRBD1. This CDR3 has 13 amino acids. Looked up from germline, CDR1 is GTSNPN and CDR2 is SVGIG (reference sequence). V lost 3 bases to trimming and J lost 3 bases; unmatched junction nucleotides: 2. CDR3 coding DNA: TGTGCCTGGAGCGGGGACAGCTACAATGAGCAGTTCTTC. It is translated as CAWSGDSYNEQFF. Looking up the rest from reference TRBV30 and TRBJ2-1 gives the full variable domain: SQTIHQWPATLVQPVGSPLSLECTVEGTSNPNLYWYRQAAGRGLQLLFYSVGIGQISSEVPQNLSASRPQDRQFILSSKKLLLSDSGFYLCAWSGDSYNEQFFGPGTRLTVL.